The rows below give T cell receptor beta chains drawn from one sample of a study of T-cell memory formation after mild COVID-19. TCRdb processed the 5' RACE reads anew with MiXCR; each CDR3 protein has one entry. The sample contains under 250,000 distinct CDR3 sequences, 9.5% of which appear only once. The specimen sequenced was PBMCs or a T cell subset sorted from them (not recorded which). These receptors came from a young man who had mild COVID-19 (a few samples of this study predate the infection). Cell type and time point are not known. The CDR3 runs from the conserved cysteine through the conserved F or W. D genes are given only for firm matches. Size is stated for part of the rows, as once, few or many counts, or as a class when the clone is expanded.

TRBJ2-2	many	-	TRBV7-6	TGTGCCAGCAGCGCTAGATTCGGGACCGGGGAGCTGTTTTTT	CASSARFGTGELFF
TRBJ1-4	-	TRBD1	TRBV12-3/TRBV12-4	TGTGCCAGCAGTTTCGGACAGGTCGACGAAAAACTGTTTTTT	CASSFGQVDEKLFF
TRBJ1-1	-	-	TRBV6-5	TGTGCCAGCAGTTACCGTGTCAGGGCCACTGAAGCTTTCTTT	CASSYRVRATEAFF
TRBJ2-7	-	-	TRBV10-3	TGTGCCATAGGACAGAGCTCCTACGAGCAGTACTTC	CAIGQSSYEQYF
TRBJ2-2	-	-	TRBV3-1	TGTGCCAGCAGCCCATCAGGTGGGGTAGCCGGGGAGCTGTTTTTT	CASSPSGGVAGELFF
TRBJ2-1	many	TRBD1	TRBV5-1	TGCGCCAGCAGCGCGGTCGCAGGGGGTAATTACAATGAGCAGTTCTTC	CASSAVAGGNYNEQFF
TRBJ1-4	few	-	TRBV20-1	TGCAGTGCTAGAGAAGAGTCCCTTAGGGAAAAACTGTTTTTT	CSAREESLREKLFF
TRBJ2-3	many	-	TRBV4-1	TGCGCCAGCAGCCAACAGGGGCCGAACACAGATACGCAGTATTTT	CASSQQGPNTDTQYF
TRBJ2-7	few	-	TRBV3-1	TGTGCCAGCAGCCCCCAGCCCGACCGGGGGATCTCCTACGAGCAGTACTTC	CASSPQPDRGISYEQYF
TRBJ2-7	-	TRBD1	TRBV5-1	TGCGCCAGCAGCTTCCGGGACAGGGCATCCTACGAGCAGTACTTC	CASSFRDRASYEQYF
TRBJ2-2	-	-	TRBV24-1	TGTGCCACCAGTGATTTGGGGGCAGGGCGGAACACCGGGGAGCTGTTTTTT	CATSDLGAGRNTGELFF
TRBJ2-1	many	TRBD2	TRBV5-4	TGTGCCAGCAACTCTGCGGGGGTCTTCAATGAGCAGTTCTTC	CASNSAGVFNEQFF
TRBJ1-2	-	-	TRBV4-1	TGCGCCAGCAGCCTTGACACGATAGGCTATGGCTACACCTTC	CASSLDTIGYGYTF
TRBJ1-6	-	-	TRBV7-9	TGTGCCAGCAGCTTAATGGAGGGCAATAATTCACCCCTCCACTTT	CASSLMEGNNSPLHF
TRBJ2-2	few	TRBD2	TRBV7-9	TGTGCCAGCAGCGTTGGGCTAGCGGGGTCCGGGGAGCTGTTTTTT	CASSVGLAGSGELFF
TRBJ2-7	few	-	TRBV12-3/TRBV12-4	TGTGCCAGCAGGGTTACAGGGAGCTACGAGCAGTACTTC	CASRVTGSYEQYF
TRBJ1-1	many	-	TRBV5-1	TGCGCCAGCAGCTTGTTGGGGTCGCTATCGAACACTGAAGCTTTCTTT	CASSLLGSLSNTEAFF
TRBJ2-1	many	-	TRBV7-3	TGTGCCAGCAGCACATCTGTCATCAGGCGCCAGCCCTACAATGAGCAGTTCTTC	CASSTSVIRRQPYNEQFF
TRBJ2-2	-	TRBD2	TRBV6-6	TGTGCCAGCAGTTATTTCGGCGGGGGGATCACCGGGGAGCTGTTTTTT	CASSYFGGGITGELFF
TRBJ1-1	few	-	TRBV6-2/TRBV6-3	TGTGCCAGCAGATTAGCCTTCATGAACACTGAAGCTTTCTTT	CASRLAFMNTEAFF
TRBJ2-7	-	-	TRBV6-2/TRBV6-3	TGTGCCAGCAGTTACTCCCTCACGACAGGAACCCACGAGCAGTACTTC	CASSYSLTTGTHEQYF
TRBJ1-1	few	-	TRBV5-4	TGTGCCAGCAGCTTGGCTCCCACAGTTCTTAATCCTGAAGCTTTCTTT	CASSLAPTVLNPEAFF
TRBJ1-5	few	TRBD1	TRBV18	TGTGCCAGCTCACCCACCGGGACAGGGGGCCAGCCCCAGCATTTT	CASSPTGTGGQPQHF
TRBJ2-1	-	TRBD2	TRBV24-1	TGTGCCACCAGTGATACTAGCGGGGGAGACAATGAGCAGTTCTTC	CATSDTSGGDNEQFF
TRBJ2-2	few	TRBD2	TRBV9	TGTGCCAGCAGCCCCTCGCCCGGACTAGCGGGGGGTCACACCGGGGAGCTGTTTTTT	CASSPSPGLAGGHTGELFF
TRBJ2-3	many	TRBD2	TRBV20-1	TGCAGTGCACATTCCAGGGCTAGCGGGGGCACAGATACGCAGTATTTT	CSAHSRASGGTDTQYF
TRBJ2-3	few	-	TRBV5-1	TGCGCCAGCAGTTGGGCCGAGGGGGGGCACACAGATACGCAGTATTTT	CASSWAEGGHTDTQYF
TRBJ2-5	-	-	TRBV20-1	TGCAGTGCTAGATCTCCCTCGGGAGTGACCCAGTACTTC	CSARSPSGVTQYF
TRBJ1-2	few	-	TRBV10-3	TGTGCCATCAGTGAAGACGGAAACTATGGCTACACCTTC	CAISEDGNYGYTF
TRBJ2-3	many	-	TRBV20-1	TGCAGTGCTAGGCCGGCGGCTAGCACAGATACGCAGTATTTT	CSARPAASTDTQYF
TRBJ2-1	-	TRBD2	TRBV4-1	TGCGCCAGCAGCCAAGAAATACTAGCGGGGGGGTATGAGCAGTTCTTC	CASSQEILAGGYEQFF
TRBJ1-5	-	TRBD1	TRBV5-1	TGCGCCAGCCAATCACGACAGGGATTAACTGCCAATCAGCCCCAGCATTTT	CASQSRQGLTANQPQHF
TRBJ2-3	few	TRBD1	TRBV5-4	TGTGCCAGCAGTAGGACAGGGGTGGTAGATACGCAGTATTTT	CASSRTGVVDTQYF
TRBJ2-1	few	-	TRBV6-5	TGTGCCAGCAGTGCGCAGGGGGGGAATGAGCAGTTCTTC	CASSAQGGNEQFF
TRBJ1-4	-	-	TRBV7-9	TGTGCCAGCAGCTTTGCAGGGTTTGAAAAACTGTTTTTT	CASSFAGFEKLFF
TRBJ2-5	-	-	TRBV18	TGTGCCAGCTCACCTGCGGAGGGGGGTCTGGAGACCCAGTACTTC	CASSPAEGGLETQYF
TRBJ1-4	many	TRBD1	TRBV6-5	TGTGCCAGCAGTCACAAGGGGGCTGGCGAAAAACTGTTTTTT	CASSHKGAGEKLFF
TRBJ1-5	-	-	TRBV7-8	TGTGCCAGCAGCCCCCTATGGGATAGCAATCAGCCCCAGCATTTT	CASSPLWDSNQPQHF
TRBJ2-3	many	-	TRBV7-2	TGTGCCAGCAGCTTATATACAGATACGCAGTATTTT	CASSLYTDTQYF
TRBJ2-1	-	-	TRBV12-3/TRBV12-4	TGTGCCAGCATTCAGACAGGAGGGTGGTCCAATGAGCAGTTCTTC	CASIQTGGWSNEQFF
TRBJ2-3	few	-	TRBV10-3	TGTGCCATCAAAGAAACCCCGACAGACTTAAGCACAGATACGCAGTATTTT	CAIKETPTDLSTDTQYF
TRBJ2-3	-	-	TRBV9	TGTGCCAGCAGCTCAAGGGGCGGTAGCACAGATACGCAGTATTTT	CASSSRGGSTDTQYF